This TCR beta chain was observed in a study of blood T cell repertoires in COVID-19. Study as a whole: Samples came from the United States, Italy and Spain, spanning acute and convalescent COVID-19.

In assigning cohorts, the study relied on participant-reported clinical history. Germline V gene sequence: CDR1 SGHTA, CDR2 FQGNSA. CDR3 length: 12 amino acids. The germline V and J ends were trimmed by 1 base and 8 bases, with 8 bases remaining between them. Authors' analysis steps: Amplification from reference gene primers served as the basis for estimated nucleated cell counts. TCRdb's copy holds only in-frame clones and misses some; the assay was immunoSEQ multiplex PCR. That table is the source of V, J and clone size, and D and trimming were worked out from the DNA. The sample gives 200,000 to 250,000 clones, 81% of which show up once; around 10% is in the top ten.

The sequenced sample consisted of PBMCs or T cells enriched from blood (not recorded which). The TCR comes from a woman in her fifties or sixties with acute COVID-19. This sequence joins TRBV7-2 and TRBJ1-2; D unclear. The CDR3: CASSLGWEGYTF. CDR3 in DNA: TGTGCCAGCAGCTTAGGGTGGGAGGGCTACACCTTC.